These T cell receptor beta chains were read from a single sample in a study of beta chain features in type 1 diabetes. TCRdb keeps only in-frame clones here, not all; method: immunoSEQ multiplex PCR. There are 250,000 to 300,000 clones in the sample; around 24% occur only once, and 0.012% lies in the top ten. The sequencing input was naive CD4+ T cells from blood. The receptors originated from a woman aged 25 to 45 with type 1 diabetes. Both conserved end residues are part of each CDR3. The D gene is left open where the match is weak. Size is stated for part of the rows, as once, few or many counts, or as a class when the clone is expanded.

TRBV6-5	-	-	TRBJ2-5	TGTGCCAGCAGTTACGGGCAGACCCAGTACTTC	CASSYGQTQYF
TRBV9	TRBD2	-	TRBJ2-7	TGTGCCAGCAGCGCCTCAATCGGGACTAGCGGGGACCGTTACTCCTACGAGCAGTACTTC	CASSASIGTSGDRYSYEQYF
TRBV11-3	-	-	TRBJ2-1	TGTGCCAGCAGCTTGAGCGTGACTGGCCGCTCCTACAATGAGCAGTTCTTC	CASSLSVTGRSYNEQFF
TRBV2	-	few	TRBJ2-1	TGTGCCAGCAGTGCAGAGGGTTGGGGTGAGCAGTTCTTC	CASSAEGWGEQFF
TRBV10-3	-	-	TRBJ1-3	TGTGCCATCAGTGAGTCCGGGGAGACTGGAAACACCATATATTTT	CAISESGETGNTIYF
TRBV30	TRBD1	few	TRBJ1-2	TGTGCCTGGGACCCCCAGGACACAGGGGTCTATGGCTACACCTTC	CAWDPQDTGVYGYTF
TRBV7-9	TRBD1	-	TRBJ2-1	TGTGCCAGCAGCTTGGGACAGCAGTACAATGAGCAGTTCTTC	CASSLGQQYNEQFF
TRBV29-1	-	few	TRBJ2-1	TGCAGCGTCCACCCTGTCGCAGGCCACAATGAGCAGTTCTTC	CSVHPVAGHNEQFF
TRBV23-1	TRBD1	-	TRBJ2-1	TGCGCCAGCAGTCAAACGGGACAGGGCTACAATGAGCAGTTCTTC	CASSQTGQGYNEQFF
TRBV7-9	TRBD1	-	TRBJ2-1	TGTGCCAGCAGCTTAGTGGCGGTGGGACAGCACAATGAGCAGTTCTTC	CASSLVAVGQHNEQFF
TRBV5-4	TRBD1	few	TRBJ2-1	TGTGCCAGCAGCTTGTCTGGACAGGTATACAATGAGCAGTTCTTC	CASSLSGQVYNEQFF
TRBV7-9	-	few	TRBJ2-3	TGTGCCAGCAGCTTTGGAGGGCGTAGCACAGATACGCAGTATTTT	CASSFGGRSTDTQYF
TRBV7-9	-	few	TRBJ2-3	TGTGCCAGCAGCTTATCCTTGGATACGCAGTATTTT	CASSLSLDTQYF
TRBV4-1	-	-	TRBJ1-2	TGCGCCAGCAGCCATACGACTAACCAAAACTATGGCTACACCTTC	CASSHTTNQNYGYTF
TRBV29-1	-	-	TRBJ2-5	TGCAGCGTTTTACCCGGCAGGGCGTTGACCCAGTACTTC	CSVLPGRALTQYF
TRBV10-3	TRBD2	-	TRBJ2-3	TGTGCCATCAGTGAAACCGGGACTAGCGCAAGCGCCGATACGCAGTATTTT	CAISETGTSASADTQYF
TRBV30	TRBD1	-	TRBJ2-3	TGTGCCTTGAGGGTACAGGGGGCGACAGATACGCAGTATTTT	CALRVQGATDTQYF
TRBV29-1	-	-	TRBJ1-4	TGCAGCGTTGAAAAGGGGGATGAAAAACTGTTTTTT	CSVEKGDEKLFF
TRBV5-4	TRBD2	-	TRBJ2-1	TGTGCCAGCAGGTTTGGGACTAGCGGGACGAATGAGCAGTTCTTC	CASRFGTSGTNEQFF
TRBV18	TRBD1	few	TRBJ2-2	TGTGCCAGCTCCCCAGGACAGGCGAACACCGGGGAGCTGTTTTTT	CASSPGQANTGELFF
TRBV5-6	TRBD2	few	TRBJ2-5	TGTGCCAGCAGCTTGCGGGCTAGCGGGAAGGAGACCCAGTACTTC	CASSLRASGKETQYF
TRBV19	TRBD1	-	TRBJ1-5	TGTGCCAGTAGGACTGGACAGGGTGCCCAGCCCCAGCATTTT	CASRTGQGAQPQHF
TRBV5-1	TRBD1	-	TRBJ2-7	TGCGCCAGCAGCTTGCTACCGTCGCAGGGGGATCACAGCTACGAGCAGTACTTC	CASSLLPSQGDHSYEQYF
TRBV29-1	-	few	TRBJ2-5	TGCAGCGTTCATAAGAGCCAAGAGACCCAGTACTTC	CSVHKSQETQYF
TRBV18	-	-	TRBJ1-5	TGTGCCAGCTCACCAAGAGACCAGGGAAGTCAGCCCCAGCATTTT	CASSPRDQGSQPQHF
TRBV5-4	-	few	TRBJ2-6	TGTGCCAGCAGCTTCCGGGATACCGGGGCCAACGTCCTGACTTTC	CASSFRDTGANVLTF
TRBV5-1	-	few	TRBJ2-5	TGCGCCAGCAGGTATACAGCCCAAGAGACCCAGTACTTC	CASRYTAQETQYF
TRBV2	TRBD1	few	TRBJ1-2	TGTGCCAGCTACCGGGACAGCTATGGCTACACCTTC	CASYRDSYGYTF
TRBV29-1	TRBD1	few	TRBJ2-6	TGCAGCGTCGGGACAGGGTCCTTCTCTGGGGCCAACGTCCTGACTTTC	CSVGTGSFSGANVLTF
TRBV30	TRBD2	few	TRBJ2-7	TGTGCCTGGAATCATATTAGCGGGAGAGGGGCCTACGAGCAGTACTTC	CAWNHISGRGAYEQYF
TRBV2	TRBD2	few	TRBJ2-1	TGTGCCAGCTCCGAAGTCAGCGGGAGGTACAATGAGCAGTTCTTC	CASSEVSGRYNEQFF
TRBV2	-	few	TRBJ2-2	TGTGCCAGCAGGGACACCACCGGGGAGCTGTTTTTT	CASRDTTGELFF
TRBV28	-	-	TRBJ1-1	TGTGCCAGCAGTTTATCAGTAAACACTGAAGCTTTCTTT	CASSLSVNTEAFF
TRBV6-6	-	-	TRBJ1-2	TGTGCCAGCAGTCATGGACAGCCCTATGGCTACACCTTC	CASSHGQPYGYTF
TRBV30	-	few	TRBJ1-1	TGTGCCTGGAAGGGGACATGGAACACTGAAGCTTTCTTT	CAWKGTWNTEAFF
TRBV6-5	-	-	TRBJ1-1	TGTGCCAGCAGTTACTTTTTCGGTCAGGAAGATAAAGCTTTCTTT	CASSYFFGQEDKAFF
TRBV30	-	-	TRBJ2-5	TGTGCCTGGAGTCCACGAGGGCGGCAGACCCAGTACTTC	CAWSPRGRQTQYF
TRBV6-5	-	-	TRBJ1-1	TGTGCCAGCGCTAACAGGGTTGAAGCTTTCTTT	CASANRVEAFF
TRBV29-1	-	-	TRBJ2-1	TGCAGCGTTAGGCGGGATCGCTCCTACAATGAGCAGTTCTTC	CSVRRDRSYNEQFF
TRBV9	TRBD1	few	TRBJ2-5	TGTGCCAGCAGCGCAGGGGGCTCCGGGACAGCGGGAGAGACCCAGTACTTC	CASSAGGSGTAGETQYF
TRBV5-4	TRBD1	-	TRBJ2-2	TGTGCCAGCAGCTTCAGGGGGAGCACCGGGGAGCTGTTTTTT	CASSFRGSTGELFF
TRBV5-1	TRBD2	-	TRBJ2-7	TGCGCCAGCAGCTTGGTTAGCGGGAGCTGGTACGAGCAGTACTTC	CASSLVSGSWYEQYF
TRBV7-2	-	-	TRBJ2-7	TGTGCCAGCAGCCCCCAAGGCCAGGGCCACTACGAGCAGTACTTC	CASSPQGQGHYEQYF
TRBV29-1	-	-	TRBJ1-2	TGCAGCGTTGTGGTAGCCCCAAATGGCTACACCTTC	CSVVVAPNGYTF